This T cell receptor (beta chain) came from a study of T cell repertoires in cytomegalovirus infection. Turning to this clonotype: A much larger clone is a single base away; this may be a read error. The CDR3 does not end in the conserved phenylalanine or tryptophan, so this is likely a read error.

TCRdb independently ran MiXCR on the reads; one entry per CDR3 protein. The table shows hundreds of thousands of distinct CDR3 sequences, with approximately 30% occurring only once. V lost 1 base and J 1 base, leaving 11 bases between the germline ends. Germline values: CDR1 SGHTA, CDR2 FQGNSA. The CDR3 is 15 amino acids. The material sequenced was PBMCs. The source of this sequence is a human donor in good health (CMV status not recorded). Some clones in this sample may be carry-over from other donors' samples. The chain joins TRBV7-2 to TRBJ2-7; D remains ambiguous. The CDR3 region has the DNA TGTGCCAGCAGCTTAGTCGCGACAAATTCCTACGAGCAGTACTTA. This codes for CASSLVATNSYEQYL.